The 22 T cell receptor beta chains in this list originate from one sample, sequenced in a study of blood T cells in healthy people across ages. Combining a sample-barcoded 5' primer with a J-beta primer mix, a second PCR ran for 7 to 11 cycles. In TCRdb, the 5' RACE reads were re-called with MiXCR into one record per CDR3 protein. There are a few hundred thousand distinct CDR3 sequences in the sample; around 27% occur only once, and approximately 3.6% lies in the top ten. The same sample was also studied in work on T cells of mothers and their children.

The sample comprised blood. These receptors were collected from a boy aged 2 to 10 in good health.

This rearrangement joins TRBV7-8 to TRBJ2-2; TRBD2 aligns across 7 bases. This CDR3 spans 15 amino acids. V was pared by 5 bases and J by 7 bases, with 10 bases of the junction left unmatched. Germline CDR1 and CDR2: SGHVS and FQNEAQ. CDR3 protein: CASSPRGGNGGELFF. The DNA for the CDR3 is TGTGCCAGCAGCCCTCGGGGAGGGAATGGCGGGGAGCTGTTTTTT.

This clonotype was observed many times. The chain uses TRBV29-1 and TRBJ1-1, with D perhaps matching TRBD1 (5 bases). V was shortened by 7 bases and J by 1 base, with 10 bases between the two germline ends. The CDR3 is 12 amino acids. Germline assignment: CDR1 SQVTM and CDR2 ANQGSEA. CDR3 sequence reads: CSALTGNTEAFF. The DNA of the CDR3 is TGCAGCGCGCTAACAGGGAACACTGAAGCTTTCTTT.

Here the CDR3 DNA reads TGTGCCAGCAGTTTAGCTGTCAACAATGAGCAGTTCTTC. This translates into CASSLAVNNEQFF. The rearrangement joins TRBV27 to TRBJ2-1; D is unresolved. Germline-derived CDR1 and CDR2 are MNHEY and SMNVEV (reference sequence). The CDR3 is 13 amino acids. V lost 2 bases and J 5 bases, leaving 7 bases between the germline ends.

CDR3 nucleotide sequence: TGTGCCAGCTCACCACCTCTCTTTACTAGCGGGGAATCGTACAATGAGCAGTTCTTC. Its protein is CASSPPLFTSGESYNEQFF. V usage is TRBV18 and J usage is TRBJ2-1; the match to TRBD2 covers 10 bases. With V trimmed by 0 bases and J by 4 bases, 12 bases remained unmatched. The CDR3 sequence is 19 residues long. The germline CDR1 and CDR2 sequences are KGHSH and LQKENI.

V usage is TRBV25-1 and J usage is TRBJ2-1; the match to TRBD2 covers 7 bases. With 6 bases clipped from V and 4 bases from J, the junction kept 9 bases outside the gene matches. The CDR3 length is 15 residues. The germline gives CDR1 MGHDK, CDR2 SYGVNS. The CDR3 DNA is TGTGCCAGCAGCACTCCTAGCGGATATTACAATGAGCAGTTCTTC. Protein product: CASSTPSGYYNEQFF. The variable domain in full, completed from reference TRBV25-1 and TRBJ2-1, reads EADIYQTPRYLVIGTGKKITLECSQTMGHDKMYWYQQDPGMELHLIHYSYGVNSTEKGDLSSESTVSRIRTEHFPLTLESARPSHTSQYLCASSTPSGYYNEQFFGPGTRLTVL.

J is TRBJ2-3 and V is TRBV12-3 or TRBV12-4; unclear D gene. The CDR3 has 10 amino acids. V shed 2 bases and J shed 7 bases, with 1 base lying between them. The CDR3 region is CASSLNTQYF. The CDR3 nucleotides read TGTGCCAGCAGTTTAAATACGCAGTATTTT.

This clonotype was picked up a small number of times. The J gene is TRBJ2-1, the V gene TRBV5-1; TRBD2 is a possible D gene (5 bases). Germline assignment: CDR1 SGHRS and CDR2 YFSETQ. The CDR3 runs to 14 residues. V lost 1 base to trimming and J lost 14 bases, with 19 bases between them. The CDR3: CASSLTLAYTYKFF. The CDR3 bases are TGCGCCAGCAGCTTGACCCTAGCTTATACATACAAGTTCTTC.

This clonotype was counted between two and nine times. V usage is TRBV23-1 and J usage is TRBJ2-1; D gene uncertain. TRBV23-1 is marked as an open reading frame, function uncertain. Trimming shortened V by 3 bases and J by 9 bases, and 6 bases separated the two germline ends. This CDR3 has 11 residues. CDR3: CASSHLREQFF. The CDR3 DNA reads TGCGCCAGCAGTCACTTGCGTGAGCAGTTCTTC.

The CDR3 bases are TGTGCCAGCAGCGCGCTACAGGGGGGAGCTCAAGAGACCCAGTACTTC. Translated, it gives CASSALQGGAQETQYF. This rearrangement joins TRBV9 to TRBJ2-5; 8 bases fit TRBD1. The J segment lost 2 bases and the V segment lost 3 bases, leaving 9 bases of the junction unmatched. The germline V gene has CDR1 SGDLS and CDR2 YYNGEE. The CDR3 is made up of 16 amino acids.

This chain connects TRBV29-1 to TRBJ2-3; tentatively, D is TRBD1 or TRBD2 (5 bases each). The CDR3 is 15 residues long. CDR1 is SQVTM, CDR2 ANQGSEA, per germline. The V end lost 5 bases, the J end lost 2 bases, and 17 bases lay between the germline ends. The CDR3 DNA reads TGCAGCGTTCAAGGGGACGTAAAGACCACAGATACGCAGTATTTT. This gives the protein CSVQGDVKTTDTQYF.

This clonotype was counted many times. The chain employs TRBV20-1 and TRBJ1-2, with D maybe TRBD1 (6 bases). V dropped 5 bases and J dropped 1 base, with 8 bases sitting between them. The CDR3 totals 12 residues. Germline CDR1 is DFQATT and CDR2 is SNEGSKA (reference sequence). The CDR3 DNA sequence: TGCAGTGCTTCGGACAGTAACTATGGCTACACCTTC. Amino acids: CSASDSNYGYTF.

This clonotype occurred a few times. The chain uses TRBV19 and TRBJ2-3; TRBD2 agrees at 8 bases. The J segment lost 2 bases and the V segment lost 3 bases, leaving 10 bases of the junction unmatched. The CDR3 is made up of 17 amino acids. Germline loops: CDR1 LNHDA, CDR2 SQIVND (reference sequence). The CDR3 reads CASSIGGGGYPTDTQYF. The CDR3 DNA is TGTGCCAGTAGTATCGGGGGGGGCGGTTATCCCACAGATACGCAGTATTTT.

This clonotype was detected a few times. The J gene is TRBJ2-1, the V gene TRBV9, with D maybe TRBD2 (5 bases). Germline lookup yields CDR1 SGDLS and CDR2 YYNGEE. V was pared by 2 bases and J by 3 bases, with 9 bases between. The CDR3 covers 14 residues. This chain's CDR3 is CASSVGLGYNEQFF. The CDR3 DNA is TGTGCCAGCAGCGTTGGACTGGGCTACAATGAGCAGTTCTTC.

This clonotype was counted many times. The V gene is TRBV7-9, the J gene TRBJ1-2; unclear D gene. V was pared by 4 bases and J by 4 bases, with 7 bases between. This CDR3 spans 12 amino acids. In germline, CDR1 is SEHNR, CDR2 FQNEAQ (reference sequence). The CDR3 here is CASSSSTYGYTF. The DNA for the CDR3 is TGTGCCAGCAGCTCCAGTACCTATGGCTACACCTTC. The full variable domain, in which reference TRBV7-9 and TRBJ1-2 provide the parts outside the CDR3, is DTGVSQNPRHKITKRGQNVTFRCDPISEHNRLYWYRQTLGQGPEFLTYFQNEAQLEKSRLLSDRFSAERPKGSFSTLEIQRTEQGDSAMYLCASSSSTYGYTFGSGTRLTVV.

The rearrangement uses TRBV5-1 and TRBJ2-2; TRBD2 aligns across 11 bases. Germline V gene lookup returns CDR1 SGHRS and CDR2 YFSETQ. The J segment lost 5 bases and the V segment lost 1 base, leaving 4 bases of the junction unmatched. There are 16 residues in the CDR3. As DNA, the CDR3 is TGCGCCAGCAGCTTGAAAATAGCGGGAGGGACCGGGGAGCTGTTTTTT. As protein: CASSLKIAGGTGELFF.

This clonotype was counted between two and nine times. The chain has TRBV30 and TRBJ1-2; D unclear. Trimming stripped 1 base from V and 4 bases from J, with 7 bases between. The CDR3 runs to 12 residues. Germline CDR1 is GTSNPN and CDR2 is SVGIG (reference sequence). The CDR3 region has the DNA TGTGCCTGGAGTGGTTCAGTCTATGGCTACACCTTC. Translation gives CAWSGSVYGYTF. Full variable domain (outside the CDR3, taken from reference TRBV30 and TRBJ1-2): SQTIHQWPATLVQPVGSPLSLECTVEGTSNPNLYWYRQAAGRGLQLLFYSVGIGQISSEVPQNLSASRPQDRQFILSSKKLLLSDSGFYLCAWSGSVYGYTFGSGTRLTVV.

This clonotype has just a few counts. DNA for the CDR3: TGCAGTGCTTCCCAGGGGGCCACTGAAGCTTTCTTT. Translated, it gives CSASQGATEAFF. V is TRBV20-1 and J is TRBJ1-1; 8 positions agree with TRBD1. Germline CDR1 DFQATT, CDR2 SNEGSKA (reference sequence). V trimming: 5 bases; J trimming: 4 bases; junction bases outside the gene matches: 3. The CDR3 length is 12 residues.

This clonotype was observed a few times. The CDR3 DNA is TGTGCCACCAGCAGCAGGGGCCCATACAATGAGCAGTTCTTC. Translated, it gives CATSSRGPYNEQFF. The rearrangement uses TRBV15 and TRBJ2-1; weak D call: TRBD1 (6 bases). The CDR3 loop spans 14 amino acids. The ends were cut back, 3 bases at V and 4 bases at J, with 10 bases in the middle. Germline values: CDR1 LNHNV, CDR2 YYDKDF (reference sequence).

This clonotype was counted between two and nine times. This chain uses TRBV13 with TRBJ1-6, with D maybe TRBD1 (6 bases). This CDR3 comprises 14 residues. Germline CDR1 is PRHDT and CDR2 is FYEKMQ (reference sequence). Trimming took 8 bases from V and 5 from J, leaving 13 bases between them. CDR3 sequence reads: CASGQQSNNSPLHF. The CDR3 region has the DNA TGTGCCAGCGGACAGCAATCGAATAATTCACCCCTCCACTTT. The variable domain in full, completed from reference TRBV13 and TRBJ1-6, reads AAGVIQSPRHLIKEKRETATLKCYPIPRHDTVYWYQQGPGQDPQFLISFYEKMQSDKGSIPDRFSAQQFSDYHSELNMSSLELGDSALYFCASGQQSNNSPLHFGNGTRLTVT.

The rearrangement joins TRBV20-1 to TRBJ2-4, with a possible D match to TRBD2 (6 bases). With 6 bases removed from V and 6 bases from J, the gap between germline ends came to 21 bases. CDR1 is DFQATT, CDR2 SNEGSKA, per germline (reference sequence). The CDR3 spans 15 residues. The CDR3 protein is CSAKSTGGLGNIQYF. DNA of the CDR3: TGCAGTGCCAAATCGACTGGAGGGTTGGGAAACATTCAGTACTTC.

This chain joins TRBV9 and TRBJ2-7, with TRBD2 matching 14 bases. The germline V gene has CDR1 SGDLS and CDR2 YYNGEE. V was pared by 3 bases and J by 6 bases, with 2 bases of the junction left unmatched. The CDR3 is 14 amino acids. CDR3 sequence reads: CASSAGTSGSEQYF. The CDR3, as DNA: TGTGCCAGCAGCGCCGGGACTAGCGGGAGCGAGCAGTACTTC.

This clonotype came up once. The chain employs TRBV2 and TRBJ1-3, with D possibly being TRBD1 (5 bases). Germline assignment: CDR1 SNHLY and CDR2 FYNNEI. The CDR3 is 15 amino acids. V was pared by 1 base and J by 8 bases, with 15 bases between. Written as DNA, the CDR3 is TGTGCCAGCAGTGAAGGGACACGGAGCGGATACACCATATATTTT. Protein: CASSEGTRSGYTIYF.